Below are 25 T cell receptor beta chains sequenced from a single sample in a study of STAT5B mutations in CD4+ large granular lymphocyte leukemia. Clones were sequenced by immunoSEQ multiplex PCR, and TCRdb holds only the in-frame ones, with some missing. Of over 35,000 clones in the sample, approximately 84% were seen once. What was sequenced was CD4+ T cells from blood buffy coats. These receptors were taken from a human donor in good health.

The chain joins TRBV5-5 to TRBJ2-3; a weak D match, TRBD2 (5 bases). Between the trimmed V and J ends, which lost 4 bases and 1 base, there was a span of 10 bases. Germline V gene data show CDR1 as SGHKS and CDR2 as YYEKEE (reference sequence). The CDR3 extends over 14 amino acids. The CDR3, as DNA: TGTGCCAGCAGCCTCATCGGGGGCACAGATACGCAGTATTTT. Protein: CASSLIGGTDTQYF. Full variable domain (missing parts from reference TRBV5-5 and TRBJ2-3): DAGVTQSPTHLIKTRGQQVTLRCSPISGHKSVSWYQQVLGQGPQFIFQYYEKEERGRGNFPDRFSARQFPNYSSELNVNALLLGDSALYLCASSLIGGTDTQYFGPGTRLTVL.

The chain combines TRBV25-1 with TRBJ1-5; 8 bases match TRBD1. The CDR3 contains 15 residues. V shed 2 bases, J shed 2 bases, and the junction held 2 bases outside the gene matches. From germline, CDR1 is MGHDK and CDR2 SYGVNS. The CDR3 sequence: CASSEMGQGNQPQHF. The CDR3 DNA reads as TGTGCCAGCAGTGAAATGGGACAGGGCAATCAGCCCCAGCATTTT.

The rearrangement links TRBV27 to TRBJ2-1; TRBD2 aligns across 7 bases. V gave up 3 bases and J gave up 0 bases; unmatched junction bases: 2. Germline V lookup: CDR1 MNHEY, CDR2 SMNVEV (reference sequence). The CDR3 totals 15 residues. CDR3 coding DNA: TGTGCCAGCAGTTTTGGGGGGGGCTCCTACAATGAGCAGTTCTTC. This gives the protein CASSFGGGSYNEQFF.

The genes are TRBV5-6 and TRBJ2-7; 10 bases match TRBD2. Germline CDR1 is SGHDT and CDR2 is YYEEEE. Trimming cost V 3 bases and J 3 bases; bases outside gene matches: 12. The CDR3 is 17 amino acids. Written as DNA, the CDR3 is TGTGCCAGCAGCTCCAAATCCCGGACTAGCGGTAACTACGAGCAGTACTTC. Translated, it gives CASSSKSRTSGNYEQYF.

The chain employs TRBV5-6 and TRBJ1-6; no clear D. Trimming cost V 2 bases and J 0 bases, with 6 bases left between them. This CDR3 has 15 amino acids. Germline assignment: CDR1 SGHDT and CDR2 YYEEEE. CDR3 sequence reads: CASSLPSSYNSPLHF. The CDR3 nucleotides read TGTGCCAGCAGCTTACCGAGCTCCTATAATTCACCCCTCCACTTT.

This sequence joins TRBV11-1 and TRBJ2-7; tentative D call: TRBD1 (7 bases). Germline-derived CDR1 and CDR2 are SGHAT and FQDESV (reference sequence). The CDR3 extends over 18 amino acids. V was pared by 5 bases and J by 4 bases, with 27 bases between. CDR3 sequence reads: CASSQQARIGGGRYEQYF. The CDR3, as DNA: TGTGCCAGCAGCCAACAGGCTCGTATCGGAGGGGGCAGGTACGAGCAGTACTTC.

The genes are TRBV6-5 and TRBJ1-1; D call uncertain. The CDR3 has 14 amino acids. In germline, CDR1 is MNHEY, CDR2 SVGAGI. Trimming left V 2 bases short and J 1 base short, with 8 bases between. CDR3 nucleotides: TGTGCCAGCAGTTACAAGGCGGGGAACACTGAAGCTTTCTTT. Protein: CASSYKAGNTEAFF.

J is TRBJ2-2 and V is TRBV13, with TRBD2 matching over 9 bases. Germline V lookup: CDR1 PRHDT, CDR2 FYEKMQ (reference sequence). Trimming removed 4 bases from V and 5 bases from J; junction bases left unmatched: 11. The CDR3 runs 17 residues. CDR3 sequence reads: CASSYKPGLAGTGELFF. The CDR3 region has the DNA TGTGCCAGCAGCTACAAACCGGGACTAGCCGGGACCGGGGAGCTGTTTTTT.

The V gene is TRBV6-1, the J gene TRBJ1-4; 9 bases agree with TRBD1. Germline CDR1 is MNHNS and CDR2 is SASEGT. V gave up 1 base and J gave up 8 bases; unmatched junction bases: 5. The CDR3 covers 15 residues. In DNA, the CDR3 is TGTGCCAGCAGTGAAGGAGGGACAGGGTGGGAAAAACTGTTTTTT. Amino acids: CASSEGGTGWEKLFF.

This chain uses TRBV6-1 with TRBJ1-2; 9 nucleotides align to TRBD1. The length of the CDR3 is 14 residues. With 5 bases clipped from V and 7 bases from J, the junction kept 8 bases outside the gene matches. CDR1 is MNHNS and CDR2 is SASEGT in the germline V gene. CDR3 in DNA: TGTGCCAGCAGTAAATGGGGACAGGGTATTGGCTACACCTTC. This translates into CASSKWGQGIGYTF.

The chain joins TRBV5-1 to TRBJ1-1; the match to TRBD1 covers 7 bases. Germline trimming cut 4 bases from V and 4 bases from J; bases unmatched to any gene: 4. The CDR3 is 13 residues long. Germline CDR1 and CDR2: SGHRS and YFSETQ. The CDR3 DNA reads TGCGCCAGCAGCCCTGACAGGGCCACTGAAGCTTTCTTT. Amino acids: CASSPDRATEAFF.

This rearrangement joins TRBV6-6 to TRBJ1-1, with 7 bases aligning to TRBD1. This CDR3 spans 14 amino acids. V shed 6 bases, J shed 7 bases, and the junction held 11 bases outside the gene matches. The germline CDR1 and CDR2 sequences are MNHNY and SVGAGI (reference sequence). The CDR3 spells CASRPPGQSGEAFF. For the CDR3, the DNA is TGTGCCAGCAGACCCCCGGGACAGAGTGGTGAAGCTTTCTTT.

In its sample, this clone was seen once. The chain joins TRBV27 to TRBJ1-5; D unclear. The V gene lost 8 bases and the J gene lost 8 bases, with 13 bases spanning the gap. Germline loops: CDR1 MNHEY, CDR2 SMNVEV (reference sequence). This CDR3 has 12 residues. The CDR3 region has the DNA TGTGCCAGCGGTGAGGAGTGGAAGCCCCAGCATTTT. Translation: CASGEEWKPQHF.

The rearrangement uses TRBV30 and TRBJ1-1, with D uncertain. The germline gives CDR1 GTSNPN, CDR2 SVGIG (reference sequence). CDR3 length equals 14 residues. Trimming stripped 2 bases from V and 0 bases from J, with 10 bases between. The CDR3 loop is CAWSHGVVNTEAFF. CDR3 DNA: TGTGCCTGGAGTCATGGAGTGGTGAACACTGAAGCTTTCTTT.

The chain couples TRBV6-5 to TRBJ1-2; D not resolved. The germline V gene encodes CDR1 MNHEY and CDR2 SVGAGI. Trimming removed 0 bases at V and 1 base at J, with 6 bases between. This CDR3 region has 14 residues. The CDR3 region has the DNA TGTGCCAGCAGTTACTCTGGGATTAACTATGGCTACACCTTC. This translates into CASSYSGINYGYTF.

The rearrangement uses TRBV6-6 and TRBJ1-5; D might be TRBD1 (6 bases). V was shortened by 2 bases and J by 2 bases, with 7 bases between the two germline ends. This CDR3 is built from 14 residues. Germline assignment: CDR1 MNHNY and CDR2 SVGAGI (reference sequence). The CDR3 coding sequence is TGTGCCAGCAGTTACCGGGGGCGCAATCAGCCCCAGCATTTT. Its translation: CASSYRGRNQPQHF.

This rearrangement joins TRBV5-8 to TRBJ1-3; tentative D call: TRBD1 (5 bases). The ends were cut back, 1 base at V and 4 bases at J, with 15 bases in the middle. CDR3 length equals 16 residues. The germline gives CDR1 SGHTS, CDR2 YDEGEE. The CDR3 DNA is TGTGCCAGCAGCTTGAATGGGGACGAAATAGGAAACACCATATATTTT. This encodes CASSLNGDEIGNTIYF.

The chain has TRBV29-1 and TRBJ1-1; weak D call: TRBD1 (6 bases). Germline CDR1 and CDR2: SQVTM and ANQGSEA. There are 13 residues in the CDR3. Trimming cost V 5 bases and J 0 bases, with 10 bases left between them. The CDR3 loop reads CSVTDRLNTEAFF. The CDR3 DNA reads as TGCAGCGTTACCGACAGGTTGAACACTGAAGCTTTCTTT.

The V and J genes are TRBV10-2 and TRBJ1-1; D gene ambiguous. The CDR3 sequence is 14 residues long. The ends were cut back, 2 bases at V and 4 bases at J, with 11 bases in the middle. Germline CDR1 and CDR2: WSHSY and SAAADI. CDR3 amino acids: CASSEMWVSTEAFF. The CDR3 nucleotides are TGCGCCAGCAGTGAGATGTGGGTGAGCACTGAAGCTTTCTTT.

This clone was observed a handful of times. The J gene is TRBJ2-7, the V gene TRBV7-9; D may be TRBD1 (6 bases). The CDR3 is made up of 14 amino acids. CDR1 is SEHNR, CDR2 FQNEAQ, per germline (reference sequence). Trimming stripped 4 bases from V and 6 bases from J, with 16 bases between. The DNA of the CDR3 is TGTGCCAGCAGCTCCGGGACATTGGGCTCCGAGCAGTACTTC. This gives the protein CASSSGTLGSEQYF.

V and J are TRBV19 and TRBJ1-5, with TRBD1 as a possible D gene (6 bases). Germline-derived CDR1 and CDR2 are LNHDA and SQIVND (reference sequence). The V gene lost 8 bases and the J gene lost 1 base, with 15 bases spanning the gap. The CDR3 is 15 residues long. The CDR3 DNA reads as TGTGCCAGTCATTTCGTCACAGGGAGCAATCAGCCCCAGCATTTT. Residues: CASHFVTGSNQPQHF. Using reference TRBV19 and TRBJ1-5 for the parts outside the CDR3, the full variable domain is DGGITQSPKYLFRKEGQNVTLSCEQNLNHDAMYWYRQDPGQGLRLIYYSQIVNDFQKGDIAEGYSVSREKKESFPLTVTSAQKNPTAFYLCASHFVTGSNQPQHFGDGTRLSIL.

The chain combines TRBV15 with TRBJ1-1; a weak D match, TRBD1 (6 bases). With 0 bases removed from V and 8 bases from J, the gap between germline ends came to 13 bases. Germline V CDR1 and CDR2: LNHNV, YYDKDF (reference sequence). The CDR3 extends over 14 amino acids. The CDR3 region has the DNA TGTGCCACCAGCAGAGACCTGGGGGGCCGCGAAGCTTTCTTT. Translation gives CATSRDLGGREAFF.

V and J are TRBV28 and TRBJ2-3, with TRBD2 as a possible D gene (5 bases). Germline lookup yields CDR1 MDHEN and CDR2 SYDVKM. The CDR3 runs 16 residues. Deletions cut 1 base from V and 1 base from J, with 12 bases between. DNA for the CDR3: TGTGCCAGCAGTTTATTTTCCGGGGAGCGCACAGATACGCAGTATTTT. Protein: CASSLFSGERTDTQYF.

Note on this clone: Additional DNA sequences in this sample encode the identical CDR3. V is TRBV7-9 and J is TRBJ2-3; D may be TRBD1 (6 bases). V shed 5 bases and J shed 4 bases, with 10 bases lying between them. The CDR3 runs to 13 residues. Germline V gives CDR1 SEHNR, CDR2 FQNEAQ (reference sequence). CDR3 amino acids: CASSPRGPDTQYF. The DNA for the CDR3 is TGTGCCAGCAGCCCCAGGGGACCAGATACGCAGTATTTT.

The chain recombines TRBV19 with TRBJ2-1; 12 bases agree with TRBD2. Germline V gives CDR1 LNHDA, CDR2 SQIVND (reference sequence). CDR3 length: 16 residues. The trim removed 1 base at V and 7 bases at J, leaving 5 bases unmatched. CDR3 in DNA: TGTGCCAGTAGTATAGTACGAGGGACTAGCGGGAATGAGCAGTTCTTC. Amino acid sequence: CASSIVRGTSGNEQFF.